The 31 T cell receptor beta chains given below trace back to one sample, sequenced in a study of blood T cell repertoires in COVID-19. Here immunoSEQ multiplex PCR was the method, and the copy in TCRdb shows in-frame clones only, minus some. The data hold approximately 260,000 clones, with 82% observed a single time. Sequencing was carried out using peripheral blood. The source of these receptors is an elderly woman with active or convalescent COVID-19.

This chain joins TRBV9 and TRBJ1-6; D remains unclear. With 3 bases removed from V and 5 bases from J, the gap between germline ends came to 15 bases. CDR1 is SGDLS, CDR2 YYNGEE, per germline. The CDR3 spans 16 residues. CDR3 sequence reads: CASSAQAGLHNSPLHF. The CDR3 DNA reads TGTGCCAGCAGCGCCCAGGCGGGTTTACATAATTCACCCCTCCACTTT.

This sequence joins TRBV10-3 and TRBJ1-3; D is possibly TRBD1 (6 bases). The CDR3 is 15 residues long. V gave up 6 bases and J gave up 0 bases, with 12 bases separating them. Germline V CDR1 and CDR2: ENHRY, SYGVKD. CDR3 bases: TGTGCCATCAGCGATCTAGGGGGCTCTGGAAACACCATATATTTT. Its translation is CAISDLGGSGNTIYF.

Worth noting for this clone: A junction boundary mismatches the germline segment, possibly from a read error. The DNA for the CDR3 is TGTGCCAGTAGTGTAGACAGGGGCTACGAGCAGTACTTC. Protein product: CASSVDRGYEQYF. V is TRBV19 and J is TRBJ2-7, with 8 bases lining up with TRBD1. The germline V gene encodes CDR1 LNHDA and CDR2 SQIVND (reference sequence). This CDR3 has 13 residues.

The rearrangement joins TRBV28 to TRBJ2-3; maybe TRBD1 (5 bases). Trimming pared 4 bases from V and 6 bases from J, leaving 5 bases between. The germline V gene encodes CDR1 MDHEN and CDR2 SYDVKM. The CDR3 loop spans 11 amino acids. CDR3 amino acids: CASSYRDTQYF. In nucleotides, the CDR3 is TGTGCCAGCAGTTACAGGGATACGCAGTATTTT.

Details on this clone: Other DNA sequences of this sample code for an identical CDR3. The CDR3 reads CASSFGGSTDTQYF. CDR3 sequence (DNA): TGCGCCAGCAGTTTCGGGGGAAGCACAGATACGCAGTATTTT. The chain is built from TRBV5-1 and TRBJ2-3; D may be TRBD2 (6 bases). This CDR3 spans 14 amino acids. Looked up from germline, CDR1 is SGHRS and CDR2 is YFSETQ. With 5 bases removed from V and 0 bases from J, the gap between germline ends came to 10 bases.

This chain links TRBV18 with TRBJ2-5, with 9 bases identical to TRBD1. CDR1 and CDR2 (germline): KGHSH, LQKENI. Trimming removed 3 bases from V and 4 bases from J; junction bases left unmatched: 9. The CDR3 totals 16 residues. The CDR3 DNA reads TGTGCCAGCTCACCTACCCCGGACAGGGGTGGAGAGACCCAGTACTTC. Protein product: CASSPTPDRGGETQYF.

The V call is TRBV24-1, the J call TRBJ2-3, with D maybe TRBD2 (5 bases). The length of the CDR3 is 17 residues. Per the germline V gene, CDR1 is KGHDR and CDR2 is SFDVKD. Trimming removed 1 base from V and 4 bases from J, with 17 bases in between. CDR3 residues: CATSDFGSHTGADTQYF. In DNA, the CDR3 is TGTGCCACCAGTGATTTTGGCTCACACACCGGGGCAGATACGCAGTATTTT.

This clone was observed once. The rearrangement joins TRBV24-1 to TRBJ1-1; D not resolved. From germline, CDR1 is KGHDR and CDR2 SFDVKD. V was trimmed by 3 bases and J by 5 bases, leaving 12 bases between them. The CDR3 consists of 14 residues. CDR3 sequence (DNA): TGTGCCACCAGTGATAGCCCTCCGAGGACTGAAGCTTTCTTT. Amino acids: CATSDSPPRTEAFF.

The rearrangement joins TRBV27 to TRBJ1-1; D remains unclear. The V gene lost 6 bases and the J gene lost 0 bases, with 14 bases spanning the gap. The CDR3 loop spans 15 amino acids. Looked up from germline, CDR1 is MNHEY and CDR2 is SMNVEV (reference sequence). CDR3 DNA sequence: TGTGCCAGCAGGGAGTCATGGAGCATGAACACTGAAGCTTTCTTT. It specifies CASRESWSMNTEAFF.

The chain joins TRBV5-6 to TRBJ1-5; D not certain. CDR1 and CDR2 (germline): SGHDT, YYEEEE. The CDR3 runs to 14 residues. Trimming took off 1 base at V and 4 bases at J, with 9 bases between the two ends. CDR3 coding DNA: TGTGCCAGCAGCTTGACAGCATCAAATCAGCCCCAGCATTTT. It translates to CASSLTASNQPQHF.

This sequence joins TRBV5-1 and TRBJ2-7; 8 nucleotides agree with TRBD1. Germline trimming cut 2 bases from V and 3 bases from J; bases unmatched to any gene: 4. This CDR3 contains 14 residues. CDR1 is SGHRS and CDR2 is YFSETQ in the germline V gene. CDR3 residues: CASSLGQGFYEQYF. DNA for the CDR3: TGCGCCAGCAGCTTAGGACAGGGATTCTACGAGCAGTACTTC.

The V call is TRBV10-3, the J call TRBJ2-7; D unresolved. The V end was cut by 5 bases, the J end by 6 bases, with 11 bases between. Per germline, CDR1 ENHRY and CDR2 SYGVKD. This CDR3 is 12 amino acids long. CDR3 sequence: CAISSPSGEQYF. The CDR3 DNA is TGTGCCATCAGTAGTCCCTCAGGCGAGCAGTACTTC.

In its sample, this clone was seen a few times. The CDR3 region has the DNA TGTGCCAGCAGCTTATCCAGGGATGGTACTGAAGCTTTCTTT. Translation gives CASSLSRDGTEAFF. The chain uses TRBV7-2 and TRBJ1-1; D possibly corresponds to TRBD1 (5 bases). The length of the CDR3 is 14 residues. Trimming removed 2 bases at V and 5 bases at J, with 12 bases between. The germline gives CDR1 SGHTA, CDR2 FQGNSA.

The chain recombines TRBV15 with TRBJ2-1, with 9 bases identical to TRBD2. This CDR3 spans 17 amino acids. Germline V gene data show CDR1 as LNHNV and CDR2 as YYDKDF (reference sequence). V lost 0 bases and J lost 0; bases outside the gene matches: 3. Written as DNA, the CDR3 is TGTGCCACCAGCAGAGATCTAGCGGGAAGCTCCTACAATGAGCAGTTCTTC. Protein: CATSRDLAGSSYNEQFF.

The rearrangement links TRBV30 to TRBJ2-7; 8 nucleotides line up with TRBD2. Trimming removed 0 bases from V and 7 bases from J; junction bases left unmatched: 8. From germline, CDR1 is GTSNPN and CDR2 SVGIG (reference sequence). The length of the CDR3 is 14 residues. The CDR3 nucleotides are TGTGCCTGGAGTGTACAAGCGGGAGTACAAGAGCAGTACTTC. It yields the protein CAWSVQAGVQEQYF.

The CDR3 DNA is TGTGCCAGCAGGACACCGAACACCGGGGAGCTGTTTTTT. Residues: CASRTPNTGELFF. The chain carries TRBV27 and TRBJ2-2; no reliable D call. Germline CDR1 is MNHEY and CDR2 is SMNVEV (reference sequence). The CDR3 spans 13 residues. V lost 6 bases and J lost 0, with 5 bases in between.

The V and J genes are TRBV6-1 and TRBJ1-2; unclear D gene. The CDR3 totals 15 residues. Germline V gene data show CDR1 as MNHNS and CDR2 as SASEGT. V was shortened by 2 bases and J by 4 bases, with 14 bases between the two germline ends. The CDR3 nucleotides are TGTGCCAGCAGTGAACCCGGGTCGATAGGCTATGGCTACACCTTC. Residues: CASSEPGSIGYGYTF.

This chain links TRBV24-1 with TRBJ1-3; 9 nucleotides match TRBD1. Germline CDR1 reads KGHDR; CDR2 reads SFDVKD. V trimming: 5 bases; J trimming: 4 bases; junction bases outside the gene matches: 5. The CDR3 sequence is 15 residues long. The CDR3 bases are TGTGCCACCAGTGCCTCTGGGACAGGGGGAAACACCATATATTTT. Translation: CATSASGTGGNTIYF.

The DNA of the CDR3 is TGCGCCAGCAGACAAACAGGGGTCTCTGGAAACACCATATATTTT. Protein: CASRQTGVSGNTIYF. V and J are TRBV5-1 and TRBJ1-3, with 7 bases lining up with TRBD1. Germline V gene sequence: CDR1 SGHRS, CDR2 YFSETQ. The CDR3 totals 15 residues. The ends lost 5 bases at V and 0 bases at J; junction bases unmatched: 5.

Points on this clone: Compared with germline, one end of the junction differs, possibly owing to a read error. The J gene is TRBJ2-1, the V gene TRBV7-7, with 9 bases fitting TRBD2. Per germline, CDR1 SSHAT and CDR2 FNYEAQ (reference sequence). The CDR3 has 15 residues. This CDR3 is CASSPGSGRYNEQFF. Here the CDR3 DNA reads TGTGCTAGCAGCCCAGGGAGCGGGAGGTACAATGAGCAGTTCTTC.

The chain joins TRBV3-1 (or the pseudogene TRBV3-2) to TRBJ1-5, with D possibly matching TRBD1 (5 bases). The V gene's germline CDR1 is LGHDT and CDR2 YNNKEL (reference sequence). Trimming removed 4 bases at V and 5 bases at J, with 6 bases between. This CDR3 has 12 amino acids. The CDR3 spells CASSLRDQPQHF. The DNA for the CDR3 is TGTGCCAGCAGCCTCAGGGATCAGCCCCAGCATTTT.

This rearrangement joins TRBV5-1 to TRBJ2-1; weak D call: TRBD1 (6 bases). CDR1 is SGHRS and CDR2 is YFSETQ in the germline V gene. V was pared by 3 bases and J by 5 bases, with 21 bases between. This CDR3 has 17 amino acids. Written as DNA, the CDR3 is TGCGCCAGCAGCTGGGGGCCAGGATTAGGCTTTAACAATGAGCAGTTCTTC. It specifies CASSWGPGLGFNNEQFF.

This clone came up once. The rearrangement links TRBV18 to TRBJ1-5; D remains ambiguous. V lost 3 bases and J lost 7, with 10 bases in between. This CDR3 is built from 13 residues. Germline values: CDR1 KGHSH, CDR2 LQKENI. The CDR3, as DNA: TGTGCCAGCTCACCCGACTGGGAGCAGCCCCAGCATTTT. It yields the protein CASSPDWEQPQHF. The full variable domain, its missing parts supplied by reference TRBV18 and TRBJ1-5, is NAGVMQNPRHLVRRRGQEARLRCSPMKGHSHVYWYRQLPEEGLKFMVYLQKENIIDESGMPKERFSAEFPKEGPSILRIQQVVRGDSAAYFCASSPDWEQPQHFGDGTRLSIL.

This sequence joins TRBV5-1 and TRBJ2-7, with D possibly matching TRBD2 (6 bases). Germline V gene sequence: CDR1 SGHRS, CDR2 YFSETQ. Trimming removed 1 base from V and 7 bases from J, with 12 bases in between. The CDR3 loop spans 13 amino acids. As DNA, the CDR3 is TGCGCCAGCAGCTTGTTCGGGGACTTGGAGCAGTACTTC. Amino acids: CASSLFGDLEQYF.

The chain couples TRBV2 to TRBJ1-1, with D perhaps matching TRBD1 (6 bases). Germline CDR1 SNHLY, CDR2 FYNNEI. Trimming took off 4 bases at V and 4 bases at J, with 13 bases between the two ends. The CDR3 has 14 amino acids. The CDR3: CASSVKGGRTEAFF. The CDR3 DNA follows: TGTGCCAGCAGTGTTAAGGGGGGGCGCACTGAAGCTTTCTTT. The whole variable domain, remainder taken from reference TRBV2 and TRBJ1-1, is EPEVTQTPSHQVTQMGQEVILRCVPISNHLYFYWYRQILGQKVEFLVSFYNNEISEKSEIFDDQFSVERPDGSNFTLKIRSTKLEDSAMYFCASSVKGGRTEAFFGQGTRLTVV.

In this sample, this clone turned up once. The chain carries TRBV5-1 and TRBJ2-1; 10 bases agree with TRBD2. CDR1 is SGHRS, CDR2 YFSETQ, per germline. This CDR3 is built from 15 residues. V was pared by 3 bases and J by 8 bases, with 8 bases of the junction left unmatched. DNA of the CDR3: TGCGCCAGCAGCTCCTCTAGCGGGAGAGGGTATGAGCAGTTCTTC. This translates into CASSSSSGRGYEQFF.

This chain uses TRBV12-3 or TRBV12-4 with TRBJ2-7, with D possibly matching TRBD1 (5 bases). V lost 8 bases and J lost 6, with 17 bases in between. The CDR3 loop spans 13 amino acids. CDR3 protein: CASRASGFSEQYF. The DNA of the CDR3 is TGTGCCAGCCGTGCCTCAGGGTTCTCCGAGCAGTACTTC.

This clone was recorded at least ten times. This rearrangement joins TRBV5-6 to TRBJ1-5; TRBD1 is a possible D gene (5 bases). The CDR3 is 15 amino acids. From germline, CDR1 is SGHDT and CDR2 YYEEEE. V was clipped by 2 bases and J by 0 bases, with 9 bases between them. The CDR3 protein is CASSFFGGSNQPQHF. In DNA, the CDR3 is TGTGCCAGCAGCTTTTTCGGGGGTAGCAATCAGCCCCAGCATTTT.

This clone has a handful of counts. The chain employs TRBV19 and TRBJ1-5; D is possibly TRBD1 (6 bases). The CDR3 covers 14 residues. Germline CDR1 is LNHDA and CDR2 is SQIVND (reference sequence). With 4 bases removed from V and 10 bases from J, the gap between germline ends came to 17 bases. CDR3 sequence reads: CASSTQGPGFPQHF. CDR3 bases: TGTGCCAGTAGTACACAGGGCCCGGGTTTTCCCCAGCATTTT.

V and J are TRBV15 and TRBJ1-4; D is possibly TRBD1 (6 bases). CDR3 size: 18 residues. The V end lost 5 bases, the J end lost 0 bases, and 19 bases lay between the germline ends. Germline V gene data show CDR1 as LNHNV and CDR2 as YYDKDF (reference sequence). The CDR3 loop is CATSGAPGESTTNEKLFF. DNA for the CDR3: TGTGCCACCAGCGGGGCCCCAGGGGAGTCAACAACTAATGAAAAACTGTTTTTT.

The gene calls are TRBV5-4 and TRBJ2-5, with D maybe TRBD1 (6 bases). V dropped 3 bases and J dropped 5 bases, with 14 bases sitting between them. From germline, CDR1 is SGHNT and CDR2 YYREEE (reference sequence). The CDR3 totals 14 residues. CDR3 residues: CASSSNQGKETQYF. The CDR3 DNA is TGTGCCAGCAGCTCGAACCAGGGGAAGGAGACCCAGTACTTC.